These T cell receptor beta chains were read from a single sample in a study of cytomegalovirus exposure and HLA in healthy donors. Sequencing used immunoSEQ multiplex PCR; TCRdb keeps in-frame clones, though not all of them. The sample has over 150,000 clones, approximately 87% seen once; the top ten hold about 6%. Sequences were obtained from PBMCs. The receptors derive from a woman under 40 in good health and CMV-seronegative. Both conserved end residues are part of each CDR3. The D gene is left open where the match is weak. Not all rows give a size; the values are once, few, many and, for expanded clones, a class.

few,-,TRBJ2-6,TRBV19,TGTGCCAGTACGGGGACGTTCTCTGGGGCCAACGTCCTGACTTTC,CASTGTFSGANVLTF
few,TRBD1,TRBJ2-3,TRBV29-1,TGCAGCGTGAGACAGGGGGCGAGCCTGACAGATACGCAGTATTTT,CSVRQGASLTDTQYF
-,-,TRBJ1-2,TRBV7-9,TGTGCCAGCAGCTTAGGCCGGAACTATGGCTACACCTTC,CASSLGRNYGYTF
-,-,TRBJ2-7,TRBV18,TGTGCCAGCTCACAAAACCCTACAGGGAGCTCCTACGAGCAGTACTTC,CASSQNPTGSSYEQYF
-,TRBD1,TRBJ2-3,TRBV7-9,TGTGCCAGCAGCCCCTACAGGGGATCGGATACGCAGTATTTT,CASSPYRGSDTQYF
once,-,TRBJ2-1,TRBV6-5,TGTGCCAGCAGTTACGGCAGTACCTACAATGAGCAGTTCTTC,CASSYGSTYNEQFF
-,-,TRBJ2-1,TRBV27,TGTGCCAGCAGTACCCGTTCGACTAGTTTGCTCACTAGTAAGCAGTTCTTC,CASSTRSTSLLTSKQFF
-,-,TRBJ2-5,TRBV28,TGTGCCAGCGGGACTCAAGAGACCCAGTACTTC,CASGTQETQYF
-,TRBD1,TRBJ1-2,TRBV5-4,TGTGCCAGCACCCCGGACAGGGTTTATGGCTACACCTTC,CASTPDRVYGYTF
once,TRBD2,TRBJ2-5,TRBV5-6,TGTGCCAGCAGCTTACGGGAGCGGGGGGTAGAGACCCAGTACTTC,CASSLRERGVETQYF
once,TRBD2,TRBJ2-7,TRBV27,TGTGCCAGCAGTCCCAGCGGGAGAAGGTACGAGCAGTACTTC,CASSPSGRRYEQYF
-,-,TRBJ2-7,TRBV11-2,TGTGCCAGCAGCTTAGATGTGGAATACGAGCAGTACTTC,CASSLDVEYEQYF
-,-,TRBJ1-3,TRBV4-1,TGCGCCAGCAGCCAAGTGGACTCTGGAAACACCATATATTTT,CASSQVDSGNTIYF
-,TRBD2,TRBJ2-1,TRBV4-3,TGCGCCAGCAGCCAAGATTTGGCAGTGAATTTGGGACTAGCGGAGGGGGTGAATGAGCAGTTCTTC,CASSQDLAVNLGLAEGVNEQFF
-,TRBD1,TRBJ1-1,TRBV14,TGTGCCAGCAGCCTAGGACAGGGGGCTGAAGCTTTCTTT,CASSLGQGAEAFF
-,-,TRBJ2-1,TRBV5-4,TGTGCCAGCAGCCTAACTAAGTATGAGCAGTTCTTC,CASSLTKYEQFF
-,-,TRBJ1-5,TRBV2,TGTGCCAGCAGTGAACTGGGGAGTAGCAATCAGCCCCAGCATTTT,CASSELGSSNQPQHF
-,-,TRBJ2-3,TRBV7-9,TGTGCCAGCAGCTTAGGATCCGAGGGAGGAAGCACAGATACGCAGTATTTT,CASSLGSEGGSTDTQYF
few,-,TRBJ1-1,TRBV4-2,TGTGCCAGCAGCCAATTAAAGGGATCGACTGAAGCTTTCTTT,CASSQLKGSTEAFF
-,-,TRBJ1-1,TRBV27,TGTGCCAGCAGTTTAAATCGAGTCTTTGCAAACCCGCTGAACACTGAAGCTTTCTTT,CASSLNRVFANPLNTEAFF